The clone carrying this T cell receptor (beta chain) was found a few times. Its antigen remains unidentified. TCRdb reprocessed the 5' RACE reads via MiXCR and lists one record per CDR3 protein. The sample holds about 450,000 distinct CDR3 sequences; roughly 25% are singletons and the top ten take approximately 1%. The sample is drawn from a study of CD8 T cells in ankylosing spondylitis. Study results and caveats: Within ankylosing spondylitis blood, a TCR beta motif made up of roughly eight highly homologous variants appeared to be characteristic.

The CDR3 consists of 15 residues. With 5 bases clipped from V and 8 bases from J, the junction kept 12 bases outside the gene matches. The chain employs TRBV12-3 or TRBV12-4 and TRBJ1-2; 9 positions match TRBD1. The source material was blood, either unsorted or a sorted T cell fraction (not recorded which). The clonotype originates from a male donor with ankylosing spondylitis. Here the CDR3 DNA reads TGTGCCAGCAGTGACCGGGACAGGGAGACTCAAGGCTACACCTTC. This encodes CASSDRDRETQGYTF.